These 25 T cell receptor beta chains came from one sample sequenced in a study of cytomegalovirus exposure and HLA in healthy donors. The PCR was carried out with 60 Vbeta primers and 13 Jbeta primers. Only in-frame clones appear in the TCRdb table, and some are missing; sequencing was by immunoSEQ multiplex PCR. The data show 100,000 to 150,000 clones, about 79% seen once. Input material: PBMCs. These TCRs come from a man between 18 and 29 years old in good health and CMV-seronegative.

This clone has just one count. The rearrangement joins TRBV7-3 to TRBJ2-3; 10 bases match TRBD2. The CDR3 is 16 residues long. Germline trimming cut 4 bases from V and 4 bases from J; bases unmatched to any gene: 8. Germline V gives CDR1 SGHTA, CDR2 FQGTGA. Written as DNA, the CDR3 is TGTGCCAGCAGCTCCCTTCTAGCGGGAGTTGCAGATACGCAGTATTTT. Its translation is CASSSLLAGVADTQYF.

This clone has a handful of counts. This chain joins TRBV28 and TRBJ1-1, with D possibly matching TRBD1 (5 bases). CDR1 is MDHEN and CDR2 is SYDVKM in the germline V gene. This CDR3 has 13 residues. V lost 3 bases and J lost 0, with 5 bases in between. The CDR3 bases are TGTGCCAGCAGTTTGGACATGAACACTGAAGCTTTCTTT. This sequence encodes CASSLDMNTEAFF.

The CDR3 nucleotides read TGCGCCAGCAGCCGCCTACTAGCGGGGGATTACAATGAGCAGTTCTTC. Encoded protein: CASSRLLAGDYNEQFF. The J gene is TRBJ2-1, the V gene TRBV5-1; 11 positions agree with TRBD2. V lost 4 bases and J lost 4; bases outside the gene matches: 7. The germline V gene encodes CDR1 SGHRS and CDR2 YFSETQ. The CDR3 contains 16 residues. The variable domain in full, completed from reference TRBV5-1 and TRBJ2-1, reads KAGVTQTPRYLIKTRGQQVTLSCSPISGHRSVSWYQQTPGQGLQFLFEYFSETQRNKGNFPGRFSGRQFSNSRSEMNVSTLELGDSALYLCASSRLLAGDYNEQFFGPGTRLTVL.

The chain joins TRBV9 to TRBJ2-7; TRBD2 is a possible D gene (6 bases). The CDR3 sequence is 13 residues long. Trimming shortened V by 1 base and J by 8 bases, and 13 bases separated the two germline ends. CDR1 SGDLS and CDR2 YYNGEE come from the germline V gene. CDR3: CASSVISGAQQYF. Written as DNA, the CDR3 is TGTGCCAGCAGCGTAATTAGCGGAGCCCAGCAGTACTTC.

The chain joins TRBV7-2 to TRBJ2-7, with D possibly matching TRBD1 (6 bases). The CDR3 loop spans 15 amino acids. The germline V and J ends were trimmed by 8 bases and 3 bases, with 20 bases remaining between them. Germline values: CDR1 SGHTA, CDR2 FQGNSA. The CDR3, as DNA: TGTGCCAGCTCACCCCGTCAGGGACACCTCTACGAGCAGTACTTC. It is translated as CASSPRQGHLYEQYF.

The chain is built from TRBV11-2 and TRBJ1-2; possibly TRBD1 for D (5 bases). Germline CDR1 SGHAT, CDR2 FQNNGV. The CDR3 loop spans 13 amino acids. Trimming shortened V by 3 bases and J by 4 bases, and 9 bases separated the two germline ends. CDR3 DNA sequence: TGTGCCAGCAGCTTGGGGGGGTCCTATGGCTACACCTTC. It is translated as CASSLGGSYGYTF. Using reference TRBV11-2 and TRBJ1-2 for the parts outside the CDR3, the full variable domain is EAGVAQSPRYKIIEKRQSVAFWCNPISGHATLYWYQQILGQGPKLLIQFQNNGVVDDSQLPKDRFSAERLKGVDSTLKIQPAKLEDSAVYLCASSLGGSYGYTFGSGTRLTVV.

The genes are TRBV7-8 and TRBJ2-2; 9 bases line up with TRBD2. This CDR3 has 17 residues. From germline, CDR1 is SGHVS and CDR2 FQNEAQ. V gave up 4 bases and J gave up 8 bases; unmatched junction bases: 14. The CDR3, as DNA: TGTGCCAGCAGCTCCTACGGGTTGGCTAGCGGGAAGGGGGAGCTGTTTTTT. As protein: CASSSYGLASGKGELFF. Full variable domain (remainder filled in from reference TRBV7-8 and TRBJ2-2): GAGVSQSPRYKVAKRGQDVALRCDPISGHVSLFWYQQALGQGPEFLTYFQNEAQLDKSGLPSDRFFAERPEGSVSTLKIQRTQQEDSAVYLCASSSYGLASGKGELFFGEGSRLTVL.

This chain uses TRBV9 with TRBJ1-3, with a tentative D call TRBD1 (5 bases). The CDR3 is 16 amino acids. In germline, CDR1 is SGDLS, CDR2 YYNGEE. The germline V and J ends were trimmed by 0 bases and 4 bases, with 14 bases remaining between them. The CDR3 nucleotides are TGTGCCAGCAGCGTAGACTCGGCAGGGCGGGGAAACACCATATATTTT. It codes for CASSVDSAGRGNTIYF.

The J gene is TRBJ1-6, the V gene TRBV19; D is perhaps TRBD1 (5 bases). The CDR3 consists of 14 residues. V was clipped by 7 bases and J by 5 bases, with 12 bases between them. The germline CDR1 and CDR2 sequences are LNHDA and SQIVND (reference sequence). CDR3 sequence: CASTPAGNNSPLHF. The CDR3 bases are TGTGCCAGTACGCCCGCAGGGAATAATTCACCCCTCCACTTT.

The chain uses TRBV19 and TRBJ2-2; 7 bases line up with TRBD2. Trimming removed 0 bases from V and 5 bases from J; junction bases left unmatched: 9. This CDR3 is 17 amino acids long. The germline CDR1 and CDR2 sequences are LNHDA and SQIVND (reference sequence). CDR3 sequence (DNA): TGTGCCAGTAGTATAGATGGTCGGGAGGTTCGGACCGGGGAGCTGTTTTTT. Its protein product is CASSIDGREVRTGELFF.

This clone was seen a handful of times. The chain combines TRBV25-1 with TRBJ2-7; D perhaps matches TRBD1 (6 bases). The germline V gene encodes CDR1 MGHDK and CDR2 SYGVNS. V lost 2 bases and J lost 1, with 15 bases in between. The CDR3 length is 16 residues. The CDR3 loop is CASSETPETGSYEQYF. CDR3 coding DNA: TGTGCCAGCAGTGAAACCCCCGAGACAGGATCCTACGAGCAGTACTTC.

The rearrangement uses TRBV27 and TRBJ1-2; 11 bases agree with TRBD1. V gave up 0 bases and J gave up 4 bases; unmatched junction bases: 1. The CDR3 covers 15 residues. From germline, CDR1 is MNHEY and CDR2 SMNVEV (reference sequence). CDR3 protein: CASSLSGTGGYGYTF. CDR3 in DNA: TGTGCCAGCAGTTTATCGGGGACAGGGGGCTATGGCTACACCTTC.

V and J are TRBV28 and TRBJ2-7; D might be TRBD2 (5 bases). CDR1 and CDR2 (germline): MDHEN, SYDVKM. V gave up 6 bases and J gave up 0 bases, with 15 bases separating them. The CDR3 length is 15 residues. The chain's CDR3 is CASRTFSASSYEQYF. The DNA for the CDR3 is TGTGCCAGCAGAACTTTTAGCGCGAGCTCCTACGAGCAGTACTTC.

The chain combines TRBV5-1 with TRBJ2-2; 9 nucleotides line up with TRBD1. The ends lost 4 bases at V and 5 bases at J; junction bases unmatched: 9. This CDR3 is built from 16 residues. CDR1 SGHRS and CDR2 YFSETQ come from the germline V gene. CDR3 loop: CASSPPGQGNTGELFF. The CDR3 DNA is TGCGCCAGCAGCCCCCCGGGACAGGGTAATACCGGGGAGCTGTTTTTT.

This clone came up once. The V call is TRBV6-4, the J call TRBJ2-5; 10 bases are a match to TRBD2. The CDR3 is made up of 13 amino acids. Germline values: CDR1 MRHNA, CDR2 SNTAGT. The trim removed 4 bases at V and 11 bases at J, leaving 7 bases unmatched. CDR3 sequence reads: CASSATSGTEQYF. In DNA form, the CDR3 reads TGTGCCAGCAGTGCCACTAGCGGGACGGAGCAGTACTTC.

The rearrangement uses TRBV7-9 and TRBJ1-3; D is uncertain. Germline CDR1 is SEHNR and CDR2 is FQNEAQ (reference sequence). CDR3 length: 15 amino acids. Trimming pared 5 bases from V and 4 bases from J, leaving 15 bases between. The CDR3 protein is CASSPRGVVGNTIYF. Written as DNA, the CDR3 is TGTGCCAGCAGCCCCCGCGGGGTAGTAGGAAACACCATATATTTT.

The chain joins TRBV18 to TRBJ2-2; TRBD1 matches at 9 bases. The CDR3 has 16 residues. Trimming removed 5 bases from V and 1 base from J; junction bases left unmatched: 5. Germline CDR1 is KGHSH and CDR2 is LQKENI. In DNA form, the CDR3 reads TGTGCCAGCTCATCAAGACAGGGGGGGAACACCGGGGAGCTGTTTTTT. Translating it yields CASSSRQGGNTGELFF.

The V gene is TRBV2, the J gene TRBJ2-2, with 8 positions matching TRBD1. Looked up from germline, CDR1 is SNHLY and CDR2 is FYNNEI. V shed 2 bases, J shed 1 base, and the junction held 3 bases outside the gene matches. The CDR3 extends over 16 amino acids. The CDR3 sequence: CASSELGTGNTGELFF. In nucleotides, the CDR3 is TGTGCCAGCAGTGAACTCGGGACAGGGAACACCGGGGAGCTGTTTTTT.

V gene TRBV28 combines with J gene TRBJ1-4; no reliable D call. Trimming took off 6 bases at V and 5 bases at J, with 4 bases between the two ends. Per the germline V gene, CDR1 is MDHEN and CDR2 is SYDVKM. This CDR3 region has 11 residues. CDR3 sequence: CASRENEKLFF. CDR3 nucleotide sequence: TGTGCCAGCAGGGAGAATGAAAAACTGTTTTTT.

The chain links TRBV5-1 to TRBJ2-5; 9 bases match TRBD2. The CDR3 is 15 residues long. V was clipped by 4 bases and J by 1 base; unmatched bases: 5. The germline gives CDR1 SGHRS, CDR2 YFSETQ. The CDR3 spells CASSPGTSLQETQYF. The CDR3 bases are TGCGCCAGCAGCCCCGGGACTAGCCTCCAAGAGACCCAGTACTTC. Full variable domain (rest looked up from reference TRBV5-1 and TRBJ2-5): KAGVTQTPRYLIKTRGQQVTLSCSPISGHRSVSWYQQTPGQGLQFLFEYFSETQRNKGNFPGRFSGRQFSNSRSEMNVSTLELGDSALYLCASSPGTSLQETQYFGPGTRLLVL.

This sequence joins TRBV7-9 and TRBJ2-1; 10 nucleotides agree with TRBD2. With V trimmed by 5 bases and J by 3 bases, 10 bases remained unmatched. Germline CDR1 is SEHNR and CDR2 is FQNEAQ (reference sequence). The CDR3 is 17 residues long. The CDR3 loop reads CASSPQQGLAVYNEQFF. CDR3 DNA sequence: TGTGCCAGCAGCCCACAACAAGGACTAGCGGTCTACAATGAGCAGTTCTTC.

The chain employs TRBV11-3 and TRBJ2-3; tentatively, D is TRBD2 (6 bases). The CDR3 sequence is 16 residues long. The V and J ends lost 5 bases and 4 bases respectively, with 19 bases between them. Per the germline V gene, CDR1 is SGHNT and CDR2 is YENEEA. CDR3 amino acids: CASSLGLPGESDTQYF. The CDR3 DNA sequence: TGTGCCAGCAGCCTGGGACTTCCGGGGGAGTCAGATACGCAGTATTTT.

The gene calls are TRBV30 and TRBJ1-3; 7 positions match TRBD1. Germline V gene lookup returns CDR1 GTSNPN and CDR2 SVGIG (reference sequence). V shed 2 bases, J shed 2 bases, and the junction held 9 bases outside the gene matches. The CDR3 sequence is 16 residues long. As DNA, the CDR3 is TGTGCCTGGAGTCCCCCGACAGGGAGGACTGGAAACACCATATATTTT. Translated, it gives CAWSPPTGRTGNTIYF.

The table lists this clone with a few counts. The chain has TRBV4-1 and TRBJ1-6; 9 bases line up with TRBD1. Unmatched junction bases numbered 3, after V lost 2 bases and J lost 7 bases. This CDR3 is 15 amino acids long. Germline V lookup: CDR1 MGHRA, CDR2 YSYEKL. CDR3 in amino acids: CASSQLDRGNSPLHF. The CDR3 DNA reads TGCGCCAGCAGCCAATTGGACAGGGGAAATTCACCCCTCCACTTT.

This chain connects TRBV1 to TRBJ2-2; the table's D call TRBD2 went unverified against the DNA. TRBV1 is a recognized pseudogene. The CDR3 is made up of 17 amino acids. As DNA, the CDR3 is TGCACCAGCAGCCAAAGGAGGCGGGAGGCGGTCACCGGGGAGCTGTTTTTT. The encoded protein is CTSSQRRREAVTGELFF.